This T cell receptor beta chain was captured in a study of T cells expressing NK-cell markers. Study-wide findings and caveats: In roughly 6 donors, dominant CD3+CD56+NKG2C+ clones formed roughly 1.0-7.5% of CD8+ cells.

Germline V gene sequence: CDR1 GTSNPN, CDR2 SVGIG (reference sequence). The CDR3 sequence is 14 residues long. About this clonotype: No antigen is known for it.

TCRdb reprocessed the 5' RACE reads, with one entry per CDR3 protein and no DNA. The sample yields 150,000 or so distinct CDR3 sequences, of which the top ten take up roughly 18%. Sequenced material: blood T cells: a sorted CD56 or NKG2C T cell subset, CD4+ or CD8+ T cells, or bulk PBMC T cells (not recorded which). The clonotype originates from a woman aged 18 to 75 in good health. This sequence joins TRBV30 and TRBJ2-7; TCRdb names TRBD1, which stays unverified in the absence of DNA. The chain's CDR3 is CAWSAGTGKPEQYF.